This T cell receptor (beta chain) appears in the sequencing data of a study of MAIT cells during Salmonella Paratyphi A infection (dated by TCRdb to about 2017). Concerning the study at large: A single dose of 1-5x10^3 CFU of S. Paratyphi A strain NVGH308 was ingested by adult volunteers aged 18 to 60. Diagnosed volunteers received ciprofloxacin 500 mg twice daily for 14 days starting at diagnosis.

The library was generated by 5' RACE. TCRbeta was amplified by two rounds of PCR with Phusion High-Fidelity polymerase, and sample-specific barcodes were added in the primers. Template-switch cDNA synthesis with SMARTScribe reverse transcriptase and a TRBC-specific primer was used to generate TCRbeta libraries. After barcoding, samples were pooled and then prepared using the NEBNext Ultra DNA Library Prep Kit for Illumina. Sequencing of libraries was performed on an Illumina MiSeq with the MiSeq reagent kit v2, 300 cycles. The authors' pipeline ran thus. Jemultiplexer was used to demultiplex reads by barcode, and MiTCR with default parameters handled the alignment. Non-functional sequences were filtered out with VDJtools, and clonotypes were defined by amino acid sequence, with frequencies based on assigned sequence reads. The clonal space homeostasis analysis grouped clonotypes by frequency into over-represented (0.05-1), large, medium and small bins. The public sequencing data were trimmed at Q25 with fastp and processed into clonotypes with MiXCR by TCRdb, which kept only in-frame beta chains. Every entry covers one CDR3 protein and lists the most common genes and DNA from its rows. In this record, the V and J calls reflect TCRdb's handling and not the investigators' own analysis. In this sample the table shows around 1,100 distinct CDR3 sequences, around a quarter of which occur a single time. In total, the top ten clones hold less than 60% of the sample.

This clonotype counts as medium-sized (0.01 to 0.1%). The target of this receptor is not known. No base-level quality is on record; no much larger clone is a single base apart. The CDR3 holds 15 amino acids from the cysteine to the phenylalanine. The sequence is cut down to CDR3 DNA, 45 bases in frame from base 1. CDR1 LGHNA and CDR2 YNFKEQ were looked up in the germline V gene. V and J are trimmed by 3 bases and 0 bases, and the gene matches miss 3 bases of the junction. Overall study results and their limits: Diagnosed volunteers showed more expansion or contraction among top five MAIT clonotypes than healthy controls (around 0.57 versus 0.12), suggesting infection-driven repertoire reshaping. MAIT cell TRBV usage was oligoclonal with a preference for TRBV20 and TRBV6, and infection did not appear to change this usage. A significant decrease in the space occupied by over-represented MAIT clonotypes was found from baseline to mid-infection (about 0.15 to 0.10), whereas no significant post-infection difference was found. The availability of volunteer samples limited the sample sizes, but these sizes were considered adequate to detect differences between groups.

This specimen's time point label, per the study, means: before S. Paratyphi A challenge (baseline). Using flow cytometry, MAIT cells, defined as Valpha7.2+ CD161+ T cells, were identified and sorted. Over time, circulating MAIT cell TCRbeta repertoires were profiled in 5 or 6 volunteers who came down with enteric fever following controlled oral challenge with live Salmonella Paratyphi A. MAIT cell samples were contributed by each diagnosed volunteer at pre-infection, mid-infection and post-infection timepoints. Enteric fever was diagnosed on the basis of Paratyphi A bacteremia and/or persistent fever above 38 degrees C lasting more than 12 hours. Infection was diagnosed in challenged volunteers between day 4 and day 7 after challenge. Between roughly 5,000 and 10,000 MAIT cells per sample were sorted directly into RNAqueous-Micro lysis buffer for RNA extraction. Lymphoprep gradient centrifugation was used to isolate peripheral blood mononuclear cells from blood samples and leukocyte cones. Cell sorting used a BD FACSAria Fusion or BD FACSAria III sorter.

This clonotype was obtained from a person aged 18-70 years who was deliberately infected with Salmonella Paratyphi A in a paratyphoid fever challenge study. The sequences come from MAIT cells from blood, collected at the first sampling point of the challenge study. The receptor chain draws on TRBV4-2 and TRBJ2-3, with 7 middle bases fitting TRBD2. The CDR3 has the sequence CASSQAGESTDTQYF. The DNA sequence follows: TGTGCCAGCAGCCAGGCGGGGGAGAGCACAGATACGCAGTATTTT.